These 27 T cell receptor beta chains share one sample of origin, sequenced in a study of T-cell reconstitution after alpha-beta-depleted transplantation in children. It was with unique molecular identifiers that the TCRbeta library was prepared. TCRdb analysed the PCR reads with MiXCR anew, one entry per CDR3 protein. The repertoire has 600,000 to 700,000 distinct CDR3 sequences, less than 15% of them found once; the top ten carry 0.65% to 0.9%. This specimen consisted of PBMCs, obtained before TCRalphabeta/CD19-depleted stem cell transplant. All receptors come from a girl aged 2 to 9 with congenital amegakaryocytic thrombocytopenia, due to receive a stem cell transplant.

The CDR3 reads CSVSWGEGDIQYF. The CDR3 nucleotides read TGCAGCGTTTCATGGGGGGAAGGAGACATTCAGTACTTC. This rearrangement joins TRBV29-1 to TRBJ2-4, with D possibly being TRBD2 (6 bases). Per germline, CDR1 SQVTM and CDR2 ANQGSEA. CDR3 length: 13 residues. V dropped 5 bases and J dropped 8 bases, with 16 bases sitting between them.

This clonotype was observed many times. V gene TRBV5-1 combines with J gene TRBJ2-2, with D possibly matching TRBD2 (6 bases). Germline CDR1 is SGHRS and CDR2 is YFSETQ. V lost 6 bases to trimming and J lost 4 bases, with 10 bases between them. This CDR3 spans 13 amino acids. CDR3 nucleotides: TGCGCCAGCACCCCGGGACTCACCGGGGAGCTGTTTTTT. As protein: CASTPGLTGELFF.

V gene TRBV12-3 or TRBV12-4 combines with J gene TRBJ2-5; 9 bases match TRBD2. With V trimmed by 5 bases and J by 0 bases, 10 bases remained unmatched. This CDR3 is built from 17 residues. In nucleotides, the CDR3 is TGTGCCAGCAGTAAAAAGCGGGAGGCTCTGTACCAAGAGACCCAGTACTTC. This codes for CASSKKREALYQETQYF.

CDR3 protein: CASSQIVGEQYF. Here the CDR3 DNA reads TGCGCCAGCAGCCAGATAGTGGGCGAGCAGTACTTC. The chain combines TRBV4-1 with TRBJ2-7; D gene ambiguous. V lost 3 bases, J lost 6 bases, and 9 bases lay in between. The CDR3 runs 12 residues. CDR1 is MGHRA, CDR2 YSYEKL, per germline.

This clonotype was counted at least ten times. The V call is TRBV29-1, the J call TRBJ2-7; D unclear. This CDR3 is built from 12 residues. Germline assignment: CDR1 SQVTM and CDR2 ANQGSEA. Trimming removed 0 bases at V and 5 bases at J, with 8 bases between. The CDR3 DNA follows: TGCAGCGTTGAAGATACTATTAACGAGCAGTACTTC. Its translation: CSVEDTINEQYF.

This clonotype was counted ten times or more. J is TRBJ2-5 and V is TRBV20-1; 8 positions agree with TRBD1. The CDR3 sequence is 11 residues long. The J segment lost 13 bases and the V segment lost 1 base, leaving 5 bases of the junction unmatched. Germline V gene data show CDR1 as DFQATT and CDR2 as SNEGSKA (reference sequence). In DNA form, the CDR3 reads TGCAGTGCTAGAGTTTCCGGGACAGGGTACTTC. Translating gives CSARVSGTGYF.

The V call is TRBV20-1, the J call TRBJ2-5; D not certain. The germline CDR1 and CDR2 sequences are DFQATT and SNEGSKA (reference sequence). This CDR3 has 13 residues. Trimming removed 0 bases at V and 0 bases at J, with 5 bases between. The CDR3 DNA sequence: TGCAGTGCTAGAGATAGCCACCAAGAGACCCAGTACTTC. It specifies CSARDSHQETQYF.

V gene TRBV5-1 combines with J gene TRBJ2-5; the D gene could be TRBD1 or TRBD2 (5 bases each). This CDR3 has 14 residues. Germline V CDR1 and CDR2: SGHRS, YFSETQ. V lost 3 bases to trimming and J lost 4 bases, with 13 bases between them. For the CDR3, the DNA is TGCGCCAGCAGCTCTCGGGGCTTTCGAGAGACCCAGTACTTC. Translation: CASSSRGFRETQYF.

The chain recombines TRBV20-1 with TRBJ2-7, with TRBD1 as a possible D gene (6 bases). The CDR3 has 15 amino acids. Per the germline V gene, CDR1 is DFQATT and CDR2 is SNEGSKA (reference sequence). With 3 bases removed from V and 0 bases from J, the gap between germline ends came to 15 bases. The CDR3 reads CSARIPGTTSYEQYF. In nucleotides, the CDR3 is TGCAGTGCTAGGATCCCCGGGACAACCTCCTACGAGCAGTACTTC.

About this clonotype itself: This may be a read error: a much more frequent sequence differs by one nucleotide. The chain has TRBV20-1 and TRBJ2-1; TRBD2 aligns across 12 bases. The CDR3 is made up of 15 amino acids. Germline V gene data show CDR1 as DFQATT and CDR2 as SNEGSKA (reference sequence). Here the CDR3 DNA reads TGCAGTGCTAGATCTAGCGGGAGGGCCATTAATGAGCCGTTCTTC. Translating gives CSARSSGRAINEPFF.

The chain carries TRBV7-9 and TRBJ2-2, with 9 bases fitting TRBD1. CDR1 and CDR2 (germline): SEHNR, FQNEAQ (reference sequence). CDR3 size: 16 residues. Losses at the gene ends were 3 bases for V and 6 bases for J; bases not matched to a gene: 8. The CDR3, as DNA: TGTGCCAGCAGCTTTCGCGGGACAGGGCGGGCCGGGGAGCTGTTTTTT. Translation: CASSFRGTGRAGELFF.

The V call is TRBV15, the J call TRBJ2-1; D might be TRBD2 (6 bases). The CDR3 is 13 amino acids. Germline V gene lookup returns CDR1 LNHNV and CDR2 YYDKDF (reference sequence). V was cut by 3 bases and J by 9 bases, with 12 bases left in between. The CDR3 loop reads CATSSSGGSEQFF. The DNA for the CDR3 is TGTGCCACCAGCAGTAGTGGAGGGAGTGAGCAGTTCTTC.

This clonotype was found many times. The gene calls are TRBV30 and TRBJ1-2; 8 positions agree with TRBD1. V dropped 2 bases and J dropped 4; count of bases not matched to a gene: 3. Germline lookup yields CDR1 GTSNPN and CDR2 SVGIG (reference sequence). The CDR3 is 13 residues long. The CDR3 sequence is CAWSRDRPYGYTF. In nucleotides, the CDR3 is TGTGCCTGGAGTAGGGACAGGCCCTATGGCTACACCTTC. Supplemented by reference TRBV30 and TRBJ1-2, the full variable domain reads SQTIHQWPATLVQPVGSPLSLECTVEGTSNPNLYWYRQAAGRGLQLLFYSVGIGQISSEVPQNLSASRPQDRQFILSSKKLLLSDSGFYLCAWSRDRPYGYTFGSGTRLTVV.

This clonotype was seen at least ten times. The chain couples TRBV18 to TRBJ2-1, with unresolved D. Between the trimmed V and J ends, which lost 3 bases and 6 bases, there was a span of 21 bases. The CDR3 is made up of 17 amino acids. CDR1 and CDR2 from the germline V gene are KGHSH and LQKENI. Here the CDR3 reads CASSPFSVGEGFNEQFF. In DNA form, the CDR3 reads TGTGCCAGCTCACCGTTTTCGGTAGGTGAAGGGTTCAATGAGCAGTTCTTC.

This clonotype appeared many times. This sequence joins TRBV6-5 and TRBJ2-5, with 7 bases that match TRBD2. V trimming: 0 bases; J trimming: 1 base; junction bases outside the gene matches: 2. The germline V gene has CDR1 MNHEY and CDR2 SVGAGI. The CDR3 loop spans 15 amino acids. The CDR3 spells CASSYSSSGQETQYF. CDR3 DNA sequence: TGTGCCAGCAGTTACTCATCTAGCGGCCAAGAGACCCAGTACTTC.

In this sample, this clonotype turned up many times. V is TRBV12-3 or TRBV12-4 and J is TRBJ2-1; a weak D match, TRBD2 (6 bases). The CDR3 totals 16 residues. V lost 7 bases and J 2 bases, leaving 18 bases between the germline ends. CDR3 loop: CASTSTGTFTYNEQFF. The CDR3 DNA follows: TGTGCCAGCACCTCAACCGGGACTTTCACCTACAATGAGCAGTTCTTC.

This clonotype was found a few times. V is TRBV25-1 and J is TRBJ2-7; D is unresolved. V dropped 1 base and J dropped 7 bases, with 11 bases sitting between them. The CDR3 length is 13 residues. Germline V gene lookup returns CDR1 MGHDK and CDR2 SYGVNS. CDR3 sequence: CASSEWATEEQYF. The DNA for the CDR3 is TGTGCCAGCAGTGAATGGGCCACGGAAGAGCAGTACTTC.

This clonotype was observed at least ten times. The V and J genes are TRBV7-2 and TRBJ2-3; D remains ambiguous. V lost 4 bases to trimming and J lost 6 bases, with 17 bases between them. CDR3 length equals 15 residues. The germline V gene has CDR1 SGHTA and CDR2 FQGNSA. The DNA of the CDR3 is TGTGCCAGCAGCTCAGCCTCACGAGTTTTTGATACGCAGTATTTT. It encodes CASSSASRVFDTQYF. Looking up the rest from reference TRBV7-2 and TRBJ2-3 gives the full variable domain: GAGVSQSPSNKVTEKGKDVELRCDPISGHTALYWYRQSLGQGLEFLIYFQGNSAPDKSGLPSDRFSAERTGGSVSTLTIQRTQQEDSAVYLCASSSASRVFDTQYFGPGTRLTVL.

The V gene is TRBV12-3 or TRBV12-4, the J gene TRBJ2-1; 13 nucleotides align to TRBD2. J lost 6 bases, V lost 9 bases, and 14 bases had no gene match. The CDR3 contains 17 residues. CDR3 region: CARIPRLAGGRLNEQFF. DNA of the CDR3: TGTGCCAGAATCCCGAGACTAGCGGGAGGCCGTCTCAATGAGCAGTTCTTC.

This clonotype appeared a few times. The rearrangement uses TRBV7-3 and TRBJ2-3; 7 nucleotides align to TRBD2. V lost 5 bases, J lost 2 bases, and 16 bases stayed unmatched. CDR3 size: 18 residues. Germline CDR1 is SGHTA and CDR2 is FQGTGA. The CDR3 DNA reads as TGTGCCAGCAGCAAACCCCGGACCAGCGGGGTTAACACAGATACGCAGTATTTT. This gives the protein CASSKPRTSGVNTDTQYF.

This clonotype was found a few times. This sequence joins TRBV5-1 and TRBJ2-5; 7 bases map to TRBD1. The CDR3 extends over 17 amino acids. Germline assignment: CDR1 SGHRS and CDR2 YFSETQ. Trimming took 1 base from V and 0 from J; bases not matched to a gene: 9. The CDR3 protein is CASSLNRDSLYQETQYF. The CDR3 DNA reads TGCGCCAGCAGCTTGAACCGGGACAGCTTGTACCAAGAGACCCAGTACTTC.

The J gene is TRBJ1-4, the V gene TRBV30, with a weak D call TRBD1 (6 bases). Germline CDR1 GTSNPN, CDR2 SVGIG (reference sequence). The V end was cut by 4 bases, the J end by 7 bases, with 16 bases between. CDR3 length equals 14 residues. The CDR3 DNA is TGTGCCTGGAAAGACAGGACCTATCCTGAAAAACTGTTTTTT. Protein: CAWKDRTYPEKLFF.

This clonotype was found a few times. The chain links TRBV7-9 to TRBJ2-7; D is unclear. Germline values: CDR1 SEHNR, CDR2 FQNEAQ (reference sequence). V lost 3 bases and J lost 3, with 9 bases in between. This CDR3 spans 13 amino acids. The CDR3 reads CASSFGSHYEQYF. CDR3 DNA: TGTGCCAGCAGCTTCGGATCCCACTACGAGCAGTACTTC.

There are many counts of this clonotype. V is TRBV20-1 and J is TRBJ2-2, with D possibly matching TRBD2 (5 bases). Germline CDR1 and CDR2: DFQATT and SNEGSKA (reference sequence). V was trimmed by 3 bases and J by 5 bases, leaving 22 bases between them. This CDR3 has 17 amino acids. CDR3 in amino acids: CSASSSGSVRDTGELFF. Written as DNA, the CDR3 is TGCAGTGCTAGTAGCTCTGGGAGCGTTCGGGATACCGGGGAGCTGTTTTTT.

This clonotype was counted at least ten times. The chain employs TRBV20-1 and TRBJ2-7; D call uncertain. V was trimmed by 6 bases and J by 5 bases, leaving 14 bases between them. Germline CDR1 DFQATT, CDR2 SNEGSKA (reference sequence). This CDR3 has 12 amino acids. In DNA form, the CDR3 reads TGCAGTGCAACCGGGTCCCCCAACGAGCAGTACTTC. Its translation is CSATGSPNEQYF.

This clonotype was observed many times. The chain recombines TRBV5-1 with TRBJ1-1; 10 bases are shared with TRBD1. Looked up from germline, CDR1 is SGHRS and CDR2 is YFSETQ. V lost 3 bases to trimming and J lost 4 bases; unmatched junction nucleotides: 3. The CDR3 runs 14 residues. CDR3 protein: CASSWGDRGTEAFF. In DNA, the CDR3 is TGCGCCAGCAGCTGGGGGGACAGGGGCACTGAAGCTTTCTTT.

At least ten counts were recorded for this clonotype. The chain joins TRBV6-8 to TRBJ1-1, with TRBD1 matching 12 bases. The germline V gene encodes CDR1 MNHGY and CDR2 SAAAGT. CDR3 length: 19 amino acids. V dropped 2 bases and J dropped 4; count of bases not matched to a gene: 14. The CDR3 region is CASSYTDVPGQGASTEAFF. In nucleotides, the CDR3 is TGTGCCAGCAGTTACACCGACGTCCCGGGACAGGGGGCGAGCACTGAAGCTTTCTTT.